This T cell receptor beta chain was sequenced for a study of cytomegalovirus exposure and HLA in healthy donors (dated by TCRdb to 2016 to 2017). For the study in its entirety: An earlier analysis of approximately 640 of the donors reported 250 to 300 Gb of sequence data and roughly 100 million unique TCR beta sequences from 150 million to 200 million T cells. An early release covering just under 650 HLA-typed donors comprised roughly 300 gigabases of sequencing data and tens of millions of unique TCR sequences. Among the roughly 400 genotyped donors, around 81% belonged to the genetic ancestry cluster associated with self-reported Caucasian donors. The aim of the study was to test whether cataloging public T cell receptors could identify signatures of past pathogen exposure. Using immunosequencing, the study profiled T cell repertoires from 640 or so subjects and related those repertoires to cytomegalovirus serostatus. Along with the roughly 710-subject first cohort, a separate validation cohort of over 90 different subjects was used. To predict cytomegalovirus infection status, the study combined high-throughput TCR immunosequencing, statistical association of individual TCRs with disease status, and machine learning. In a later analysis, previously published TCR beta repertoires from 666 donors were re-analyzed and high-resolution HLA genotyping was added so that TCR occurrence patterns could be studied. Rather than drawing on any new phenotypic data, the later analysis identified candidate immune exposures from TCR beta sequences and the way those sequences occurred across donors. An earlier analysis of approximately 580 of the donors used high-throughput TCR beta sequencing to judge whether each TCR beta V gene segment behaved as functional or pseudogenic. Donor age, sex, ethnicity and CMV serostatus were compiled together with the repertoire data. A later genetic analysis took genome-wide SNP genotypes for about three fifths of the 666 donors and used that subset as a discovery cohort. Every discovery cohort repertoire had been produced on one sequencing platform. HLA typing covered class I and class II loci at four-digit resolution. The number of donors typed differed by locus, with 629-630 for A, B, C, DRB1 and DQB1, over 500 for DQA1, some 570 for DPA1, and 400 to 490 for DPB1. Four or five DR-DQ haplotypes were handled as single units for association and clustering because linkage in the cohort was strong. On average, about 200,000 unique TCR beta nucleotide sequences were sequenced per donor among roughly 430 genotyped donors of the cohort, with 15% to 20% of those sequences being non-productive. General study outcomes and caveats: This cohort had only TCR beta chains sequenced, and the lack of alpha or paired-chain data limited which features could be detected. A further reported finding was that TCR beta sequences accurately predicted the HLA-A and HLA-B alleles for most subjects in the first cohort. In the study, approximately 150 TCR beta chains were listed as associated with cytomegalovirus. In an earlier analysis of 587 of the donors, most TCR beta V segments appeared in productive rearrangements about 90% or about 30% of the time, broadly matching IMGT annotations. When HLA alleles, especially DR and DQ, strongly co-occurred, attributing TCR associations to individual alleles was difficult. V-gene and J-gene trimming of TCR beta chains was associated with a missense DCLRE1C variant in a later genetic analysis, and the association was replicated in an independent cohort. A later analysis reported that several top co-occurrence clusters appeared linked to parvovirus B19, influenza, CMV and Epstein-Barr virus. Because HLA typing was unavailable for some donors at each locus, only the typed subset was used in association tests. A later analysis associated around 16,000 TCR beta sequences with specific HLA alleles at a false discovery rate of 0.05. A later analysis found that TCR association rates varied across HLA loci, with DRB1 alleles showing the most associated TCRs and HLA-C alleles the fewest. The classifier was reported to diagnose cytomegalovirus status with high specificity and sensitivity in both the original and validation cohorts. A cluster of highly shared sequence variants was judged likely to represent a technical artifact of the sequencing pipeline. Presence/absence analyses assumed roughly uniform sequencing depth across donors, an assumption that may not hold. Most CMV-associated TCR beta chains appeared to be HLA-restricted in a later analysis, and the HLA associations seemed to be driven largely by CMV exposure. Compared with equally common non-associated chains, HLA-associated TCR beta chains in a later analysis were more clonally expanded and had lower generation probabilities. Most TCR sequences were observed very rarely across donors, whereas some public TCRs were present in many individuals. Correlated functional status among segregating V segments might be attributable to linkage disequilibrium, but an unknown experimental factor could not be ruled out. The earlier analysis of some 560 of the donors excluded approximately 15 rarely observed V segments, including chromosome 9 orphons, because counts were too low. A few of the identified cytomegalovirus-associated TCR beta chains were confirmed in vitro to be specific for cytomegalovirus antigens. The authors suggested that the approach could potentially be generalized to other disease states and immunological phenotypes. The 87-base-pair reads could not distinguish some IMGT-functional V segments, including TRBV6-2 and TRBV6-3, so those segments were excluded. For the cohort, immune exposure information was limited to CMV serostatus. According to a later genetic analysis, donors in an Asian-associated ancestry cluster had fewer N-insertions in productive TCRs than the roughly 700-donor mean.

The CDR3 covers 13 residues, taking in both the cysteine and the phenylalanine. Only the CDR3 portion is preserved as DNA: 39 bases, with reading frame beginning at the first base. At the junction V is shortened by 1 base and J by 6 bases, with 9 bases in between. Sequences MGHRA (CDR1) and YSYEKL (CDR2) are obtained from the germline V gene. The cohort consisted of some 670 healthy bone marrow donors. Cohort members were all nominally healthy when sampled, although unrecorded immune exposures were likely present. The donor was CMV seronegative and was included in the group of over 300 seronegative cohort members. A peripheral blood sample was collected from each donor, and TCR beta sequencing was performed on peripheral blood mononuclear cells. The Qiagen DNeasy Blood Extraction Kit was used to extract genomic DNA from the blood cell samples. Concerning this clone itself: No antigen is known for it. Within one base of it there is no much larger clone, and no base qualities were kept.

The receptor library was made with the immunoSEQ multiplex PCR assay. The multiplex PCR relied on a mix of 60 forward primers for TCR Vbeta segments and 13 reverse primers for TCR Jbeta segments. The CDR3 region of rearranged TCR beta genes was amplified from genomic DNA by a multiplex PCR assay. Amplified TCR beta libraries were sequenced as 87-base-pair reads on the Illumina HiSeq System. As for the authors' bioinformatics: A later analysis tallied roughly 80 million unique TCR beta chains across the 700 or so repertoires, and 10 million to 11 million of those chains were shared by two or more donors. A nearest-neighbor algorithm error-corrected the raw reads and collapsed the reads into unique sequences, merging closely related sequences to remove PCR and sequencing errors. To assign V, D and J gene segments, CDR3 sequences were aligned to IMGT reference sequences. For a sequence to be retained, a match of at least six nucleotides was required to both a V gene segment and a J gene segment. Rearrangements were classified as productive when the CDR3 lacked stop codons and remained in frame with V and J, and all other rearrangements were classified as non-productive. Following IMGT convention, CDR3 was defined as the stretch from the second conserved V-encoded cysteine to the conserved J-encoded phenylalanine. Sequences without an unambiguous match to a single V gene segment were excluded from the earlier analysis of about 600 of the donors. An earlier analysis of under 750 of the donors called V segments functional above 56.7% productive rearrangements and segregating when the between-donor standard deviation exceeded 5%. A statistical classification framework was developed to diagnose cytomegalovirus status using the catalog of TCR beta chain sequences. In a later analysis, TCR nucleotide sequences were compared against IMGT/GENE-DB human TR gene sequences so that V and J genes could be assigned. In a later analysis, CDR3 sequences and most-parsimonious VDJ recombination scenarios were assigned using the TCRdist pipeline. In a later analysis, each TCR beta chain was defined by its CDR3 amino acid sequence together with its V-gene family, and reads lacking a unique V-gene family were excluded. As a way to deal with suspected cross-contamination and a sequencing artifact, a later analysis dropped over 550 nucleotide sequences that were highly shared and had low generation probability. In a later analysis, a clonal expansion index was calculated for each public chain from normalized within-repertoire ranks of inferred template counts. Generation probabilities in a later analysis came from a VDJ recombination model fitted to out-of-frame rearrangements, and those results were checked against IGoR. A later analysis scored TCR-TCR, TCR-HLA and TCR-CMV co-occurrence with hypergeometric tests, applying a repertoire-size bias correction to TCR pairs. A later analysis estimated false discovery rates by permuting HLA or CMV assignments 20 times. In a later analysis, co-occurring TCRs were grouped using DBSCAN, and TCRdist sequence similarity was added for clustering within HLA-allele-positive subsets. Co-occurrence clustering excluded repertoires with fewer than 30,000 or more than 120,000 public chains, plus five with anomalous nucleotide sharing. Entries here come from immuneACCESS through TCRdb and include only in-frame sequences with V and J called. Some clones fail to appear in such tables; in the studies checked, an unresolved V gene covers under half of the shortfall, and the cause of the remainder is unknown. The DNA was the basis for D and trimming; V, J and clone size are from that table. A total of fewer than 250,000 clones appear in this sample, 75% of them only once. The ten largest make up roughly 2% of the sample.

Recombination connected TRBV4-1 to TRBJ1-2, with TRBD1 tentatively as D gene (5 bases match). The sequence came from a woman younger than 45 in good health and CMV-seronegative. The sample consisted of PBMCs. The CDR3 region has the sequence CASSQVQGDGYTF. The nucleotides are TGCGCCAGCAGCCAAGTTCAGGGTGATGGCTACACCTTC.